A single sample is the source of the 18 T cell receptor beta chains below, sequenced in a study of T cell changes during pregnancy in multiple sclerosis. Here immunoSEQ multiplex PCR was the method, and the copy in TCRdb shows in-frame clones only, minus some. The table includes about 81,000 clones, about 94% detected once. Here the sequenced sample was peripheral blood, taken in the third trimester of pregnancy. Receptors were obtained from a female donor in good health, enrolled as a control in a pregnancy study.

The chain recombines TRBV13 with TRBJ2-2, with TRBD1 matching 7 bases. After removal of 4 bases from V and 6 bases from J, the junction contained 5 bases not matched to a gene. This CDR3 has 14 amino acids. Germline lookup yields CDR1 PRHDT and CDR2 FYEKMQ (reference sequence). As DNA, the CDR3 is TGTGCCAGCAGCTCCACAGGGGAATCCGGGGAGCTGTTTTTT. It specifies CASSSTGESGELFF.

V is TRBV18 and J is TRBJ2-1, with 9 bases that match TRBD2. In germline, CDR1 is KGHSH, CDR2 LQKENI. V lost 2 bases to trimming and J lost 7 bases; unmatched junction nucleotides: 6. The CDR3 has 15 residues. The CDR3 nucleotides are TGTGCCAGCTCACCAGTAGCGGGAGTTGGGAATGAGCAGTTCTTC. Protein product: CASSPVAGVGNEQFF.

The J gene is TRBJ2-7, the V gene TRBV5-1, with 9 bases matching TRBD2. V was clipped by 4 bases and J by 5 bases; unmatched bases: 13. The V gene's germline CDR1 is SGHRS and CDR2 YFSETQ. The CDR3 runs 16 residues. The DNA for the CDR3 is TGCGCCAGCAGCCCGACCGGGGCGGGAGGGATACACGAGCAGTACTTC. This sequence encodes CASSPTGAGGIHEQYF. The variable domain in full, completed from reference TRBV5-1 and TRBJ2-7, reads KAGVTQTPRYLIKTRGQQVTLSCSPISGHRSVSWYQQTPGQGLQFLFEYFSETQRNKGNFPGRFSGRQFSNSRSEMNVSTLELGDSALYLCASSPTGAGGIHEQYFGPGTRLTVT.

The rearrangement uses TRBV11-3 and TRBJ2-3; D uncertain. This CDR3 has 12 amino acids. Trimming took off 5 bases at V and 1 base at J, with 4 bases between the two ends. Germline CDR1 reads SGHNT; CDR2 reads YENEEA. CDR3 sequence (DNA): TGTGCCAGCAGCCCCGGCACAGATACGCAGTATTTT. Translated: CASSPGTDTQYF.

This clone was observed once. The chain carries TRBV28 and TRBJ2-7, with D possibly TRBD2 on 6 matching bases. V lost 6 bases and J 3 bases, leaving 15 bases between the germline ends. Germline assignment: CDR1 MDHEN and CDR2 SYDVKM. The CDR3 is 14 amino acids. CDR3 residues: CASRWGDDLYEQYF. CDR3 nucleotides: TGTGCCAGCAGGTGGGGGGACGACCTCTACGAGCAGTACTTC.

The chain has TRBV13 and TRBJ2-5; tentative D call: TRBD1 (6 bases). CDR3 length: 14 residues. Germline CDR1 is PRHDT and CDR2 is FYEKMQ (reference sequence). The V end lost 6 bases, the J end lost 0 bases, and 11 bases lay between the germline ends. CDR3 in amino acids: CASSYRTDQETQYF. The CDR3 DNA reads TGTGCCAGCAGTTATAGGACAGACCAAGAGACCCAGTACTTC.

The chain employs TRBV11-2 and TRBJ2-7, with 12 nucleotides matching TRBD1. J gave up 6 bases and V 5 bases, and 5 bases lay outside the gene matches. The germline V gene encodes CDR1 SGHAT and CDR2 FQNNGV. The CDR3 has 14 residues. CDR3 amino acids: CASSMGTGGFEQYF. In nucleotides, the CDR3 is TGTGCCAGCAGCATGGGGACAGGGGGCTTCGAGCAGTACTTC. The full variable domain, its missing parts supplied by reference TRBV11-2 and TRBJ2-7, is EAGVAQSPRYKIIEKRQSVAFWCNPISGHATLYWYQQILGQGPKLLIQFQNNGVVDDSQLPKDRFSAERLKGVDSTLKIQPAKLEDSAVYLCASSMGTGGFEQYFGPGTRLTVT.

The V call is TRBV16, the J call TRBJ2-1, with 7 bases identical to TRBD1. J was trimmed by 3 bases and V by 4 bases; bases with no gene match: 6. Germline V gives CDR1 KGHSY, CDR2 FQNENV. The CDR3 is made up of 15 amino acids. The CDR3 region has the DNA TGTGCCAGCAGCCTCCACTGGGACAGCTACAATGAGCAGTTCTTC. Its protein product is CASSLHWDSYNEQFF. Variable domain in full (rest from reference TRBV16 and TRBJ2-1): GEEVAQTPKHLVRGEGQKAKLYCAPIKGHSYVFWYQQVLKNEFKFLISFQNENVFDETGMPKERFSAKCLPNSPCSLEIQATKLEDSAVYFCASSLHWDSYNEQFFGPGTRLTVL.

This chain connects TRBV6-1 to TRBJ1-5; D possibly corresponds to TRBD1 (5 bases). This CDR3 contains 15 residues. V lost 4 bases and J lost 0, with 10 bases in between. Germline values: CDR1 MNHNS, CDR2 SASEGT. The CDR3 DNA is TGTGCCAGCAGTGGAGACAGTTATAGCAATCAGCCCCAGCATTTT. It yields the protein CASSGDSYSNQPQHF.

V usage is TRBV10-3 and J usage is TRBJ1-2; weak D call: TRBD1 (5 bases). CDR3 size: 15 residues. Trimming cost V 3 bases and J 2 bases, with 13 bases left between them. Germline-derived CDR1 and CDR2 are ENHRY and SYGVKD. The chain's CDR3 is CAISDVDRENYGYTF. Here the CDR3 DNA reads TGTGCCATCAGTGATGTAGACAGAGAGAACTATGGCTACACCTTC.

The CDR3 spells CASSRTGAKNIQYF. CDR3 coding DNA: TGTGCCAGCAGTCGCACAGGGGCCAAAAACATTCAGTACTTC. This chain uses TRBV28 with TRBJ2-4; a possible D gene is TRBD1 (6 bases). Looked up from germline, CDR1 is MDHEN and CDR2 is SYDVKM. Trimming took 5 bases from V and 1 from J, leaving 9 bases between them. This CDR3 region has 14 residues.

The chain employs TRBV2 and TRBJ2-2, with D possibly being TRBD1 (5 bases). Germline assignment: CDR1 SNHLY and CDR2 FYNNEI. V lost 6 bases and J lost 2, with 13 bases in between. The CDR3 has 15 amino acids. This CDR3 is CASRSDRSNTGELFF. The CDR3 DNA follows: TGTGCCAGCAGGTCAGACAGATCCAACACCGGGGAGCTGTTTTTT.

The CDR3 loop is CASSLQGLPIQETQYF. Written as DNA, the CDR3 is TGTGCCAGCAGCTTACAGGGACTACCAATACAGGAGACCCAGTACTTC. The genes are TRBV7-2 and TRBJ2-5, with TRBD2 matching over 7 bases. Germline V gives CDR1 SGHTA, CDR2 FQGNSA. This CDR3 contains 16 residues. The trim removed 2 bases at V and 5 bases at J, leaving 11 bases unmatched.

The chain carries TRBV9 and TRBJ2-3; 7 nucleotides line up with TRBD2. V gave up 0 bases and J gave up 6 bases; unmatched junction bases: 4. Germline V CDR1 and CDR2: SGDLS, YYNGEE. The CDR3 covers 14 residues. The CDR3 DNA sequence: TGTGCCAGCAGCGTAGACGGGAGGAAGGATACGCAGTATTTT. This sequence encodes CASSVDGRKDTQYF. The full variable domain, in which reference TRBV9 and TRBJ2-3 provide the parts outside the CDR3, is DSGVTQTPKHLITATGQRVTLRCSPRSGDLSVYWYQQSLDQGLQFLIQYYNGEERAKGNILERFSAQQFPDLHSELNLSSLELGDSALYFCASSVDGRKDTQYFGPGTRLTVL.

A few counts support this clone. The genes are TRBV19 and TRBJ2-6, with D perhaps TRBD2 (6 bases). Germline lookup yields CDR1 LNHDA and CDR2 SQIVND (reference sequence). Trimming cost V 5 bases and J 2 bases, with 13 bases left between them. CDR3 length: 16 residues. The CDR3 coding sequence is TGTGCCAGTAGTCCGACTAGGGGAACTGGGGCCAACGTCCTGACTTTC. Translated: CASSPTRGTGANVLTF.

The chain carries TRBV19 and TRBJ2-2; 9 bases agree with TRBD1. The germline V gene has CDR1 LNHDA and CDR2 SQIVND (reference sequence). V shed 7 bases and J 5 bases; nucleotides not matched to a gene: 8. This CDR3 region has 15 residues. CDR3 in amino acids: CASTPRTGVTGELFF. CDR3 DNA sequence: TGTGCCAGTACCCCCCGGACAGGGGTTACCGGGGAGCTGTTTTTT.

V usage is TRBV5-5 and J usage is TRBJ2-5; D not resolved. Germline CDR1 and CDR2: SGHKS and YYEKEE (reference sequence). The CDR3 is made up of 14 amino acids. V was pared by 0 bases and J by 0 bases, with 6 bases between. The CDR3, as DNA: TGTGCCAGCAGCTTGGGCACTAACCAAGAGACCCAGTACTTC. Translation: CASSLGTNQETQYF.

This clone was seen once. The chain joins TRBV30 to TRBJ1-3; D gene unclear. CDR1 GTSNPN and CDR2 SVGIG come from the germline V gene (reference sequence). The V end was cut by 5 bases, the J end by 2 bases, with 10 bases between. The CDR3 extends over 13 amino acids. The CDR3 bases are TGTGCCTGGGCCCCCCGGGCTGGAAACACCATATATTTT. Protein product: CAWAPRAGNTIYF.